Below are 14 T cell receptor beta chains sequenced from a single sample in a study of OX40 agonist ivuxolimab in advanced cancers. Sequencing used immunoSEQ multiplex PCR; TCRdb keeps in-frame clones, though not all of them. Here the sample spans around 62,000 clones, over 60% being singletons. The specimen was CD4+ or CD8+ T cells sorted from blood, collected in a trial of the OX40 agonist ivuxolimab. These receptor sequences come from an adult with an advanced solid tumor such as melanoma, head and neck, liver or kidney cancer.

This clone was detected only once. The CDR3 region is CASSPRGGPYTEAFF. The CDR3 DNA sequence: TGTGCCAGCAGCCCTAGGGGGGGCCCGTACACTGAAGCTTTCTTT. The chain links TRBV13 to TRBJ1-1, with D perhaps TRBD1 (6 bases). V lost 5 bases to trimming and J lost 3 bases, with 16 bases between them. The CDR3 spans 15 residues. The germline gives CDR1 PRHDT, CDR2 FYEKMQ (reference sequence).

The chain couples TRBV19 to TRBJ1-5, with D perhaps matching TRBD1 (5 bases). CDR3 size: 17 residues. Trimming stripped 6 bases from V and 6 bases from J, with 24 bases between. Germline V gives CDR1 LNHDA, CDR2 SQIVND (reference sequence). The CDR3 is CASSAWRSDDRGQPQHF. The CDR3 DNA reads as TGTGCCAGTAGCGCATGGAGGTCGGATGATAGGGGTCAGCCCCAGCATTTT. Using reference TRBV19 and TRBJ1-5 for the parts outside the CDR3, the full variable domain is DGGITQSPKYLFRKEGQNVTLSCEQNLNHDAMYWYRQDPGQGLRLIYYSQIVNDFQKGDIAEGYSVSREKKESFPLTVTSAQKNPTAFYLCASSAWRSDDRGQPQHFGDGTRLSIL.

The chain links TRBV5-1 to TRBJ2-3, with 10 bases lining up with TRBD1. The CDR3 runs to 15 residues. Unmatched junction bases numbered 3, after V lost 4 bases and J lost 1 base. CDR1 is SGHRS and CDR2 is YFSETQ in the germline V gene. Here the CDR3 DNA reads TGCGCCAGCAGCCGACAGGGGGCTGGCACAGATACGCAGTATTTT. This gives the protein CASSRQGAGTDTQYF.

The chain joins TRBV2 to TRBJ2-5; D gene uncertain. Germline CDR1 is SNHLY and CDR2 is FYNNEI. Trimming removed 4 bases from V and 6 bases from J, with 18 bases in between. This CDR3 has 15 amino acids. The CDR3 coding sequence is TGTGCCAGCAGTGGGGAAGAGGCTAGTGTAAAGACCCAGTACTTC. Protein: CASSGEEASVKTQYF.

The table lists this clone with a few counts. J is TRBJ1-5 and V is TRBV5-4; the D gene is possibly TRBD1 (6 bases). The V gene's germline CDR1 is SGHNT and CDR2 YYREEE (reference sequence). V was clipped by 0 bases and J by 6 bases, with 13 bases between them. The CDR3 loop spans 15 amino acids. The CDR3 DNA follows: TGTGCCAGCAGCTTGGGGGGGGCAGGGCCTCAGCCCCAGCATTTT. Its translation: CASSLGGAGPQPQHF.

The CDR3 sequence: CASMTRPGQPLLEQFF. CDR3 nucleotides: TGCGCCAGCATGACGAGACCGGGGCAACCACTCCTTGAGCAGTTCTTC. The gene calls are TRBV5-1 and TRBJ2-1; D tentatively fits TRBD1 or TRBD2 (5 bases each). V was pared by 6 bases and J by 9 bases, with 25 bases between. Per the germline V gene, CDR1 is SGHRS and CDR2 is YFSETQ. The CDR3 is made up of 16 amino acids.

This clone was recorded once. The V gene is TRBV27, the J gene TRBJ2-5, with unresolved D. The end of the DNA is better explained by TRBJ2-7, so the J call may be wrong. In germline, CDR1 is MNHEY, CDR2 SMNVEV (reference sequence). This CDR3 comprises 8 residues. CDR3 in DNA: TGTGCCAGCACCGAGCAGTACTTC. Its translation is CASTEQYF.

The count of this clone is one. This sequence joins TRBV5-1 and TRBJ2-3; a weak D match, TRBD2 (5 bases). The CDR3 totals 15 residues. In germline, CDR1 is SGHRS, CDR2 YFSETQ. Trimming removed 4 bases at V and 0 bases at J, with 12 bases between. In DNA, the CDR3 is TGCGCCAGCAGCCGGTGGGGAGACAGCACAGATACGCAGTATTTT. Translation gives CASSRWGDSTDTQYF.

This clone appeared a few times. The chain links TRBV27 to TRBJ2-1; 12 positions match TRBD2. The germline gives CDR1 MNHEY, CDR2 SMNVEV (reference sequence). V lost 6 bases to trimming and J lost 3 bases; unmatched junction nucleotides: 3. CDR3 length equals 15 residues. This CDR3 is CASRPGLAGYNEQFF. CDR3 sequence (DNA): TGTGCCAGCAGGCCGGGACTAGCGGGCTACAATGAGCAGTTCTTC.

This clone has a handful of counts. V is TRBV10-3 and J is TRBJ2-7; 8 positions match TRBD1. The V gene's germline CDR1 is ENHRY and CDR2 SYGVKD. The J segment lost 3 bases and the V segment lost 6 bases, leaving 10 bases of the junction unmatched. The CDR3 is made up of 15 amino acids. The CDR3 DNA follows: TGTGCCATCAGCCCCGGACAGGGAATCGGCTACGAGCAGTACTTC. Protein: CAISPGQGIGYEQYF.

Only a few counts were recorded for this clone. This chain joins TRBV6-1 and TRBJ1-2; 8 bases line up with TRBD1. CDR1 and CDR2 (germline): MNHNS, SASEGT. There are 14 residues in the CDR3. Unmatched junction bases numbered 7, after V lost 6 bases and J lost 4 bases. As DNA, the CDR3 is TGTGCCAGCAGCCTGACAGGGGTAGGCTATGGCTACACCTTC. Residues: CASSLTGVGYGYTF.

This chain links TRBV2 with TRBJ2-5; D perhaps matches TRBD2 (6 bases). Between the trimmed V and J ends, which lost 6 bases and 0 bases, there was a span of 8 bases. This CDR3 is 13 amino acids long. Germline CDR1 SNHLY, CDR2 FYNNEI. CDR3 sequence reads: CASRGGNQETQYF. The CDR3, as DNA: TGTGCCAGCAGAGGCGGGAACCAAGAGACCCAGTACTTC.

This chain's CDR3 is CASSARLMNPYNEQFF. In DNA, the CDR3 is TGTGCCAGCAGTGCTCGGCTTATGAACCCCTACAATGAGCAGTTCTTC. V usage is TRBV6-1 and J usage is TRBJ2-1; D not certain. Trimming took off 4 bases at V and 2 bases at J, with 15 bases between the two ends. The germline V gene encodes CDR1 MNHNS and CDR2 SASEGT. This CDR3 is built from 16 residues.

This clone was counted a single time. The chain carries TRBV6-5 and TRBJ1-1; 7 nucleotides line up with TRBD1. Germline CDR1 is MNHEY and CDR2 is SVGAGI. Trimming took 11 bases from V and 7 from J; bases not matched to a gene: 13. The length of the CDR3 is 13 residues. The CDR3 spells CAAIGGPPVEAFF. The CDR3 DNA reads as TGTGCCGCCATAGGGGGCCCTCCGGTTGAAGCTTTCTTT.